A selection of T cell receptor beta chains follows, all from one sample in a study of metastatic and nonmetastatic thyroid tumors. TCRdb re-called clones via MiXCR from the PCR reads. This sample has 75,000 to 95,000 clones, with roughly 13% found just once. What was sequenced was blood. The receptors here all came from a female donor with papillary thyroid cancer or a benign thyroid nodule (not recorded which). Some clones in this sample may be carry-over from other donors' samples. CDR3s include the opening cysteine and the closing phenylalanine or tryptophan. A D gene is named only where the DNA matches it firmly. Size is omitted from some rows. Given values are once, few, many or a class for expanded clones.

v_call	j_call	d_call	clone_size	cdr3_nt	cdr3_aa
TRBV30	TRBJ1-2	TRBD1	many	TGTGCCTGCCCGCCCGGGACAGGGGGCGGCTACACCTTC	CACPPGTGGGYTF
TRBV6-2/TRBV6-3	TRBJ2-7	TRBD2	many	TGTGCCAGCAGGAGCTCTAGCGGGAGCTCCTACGAGCAGTACTTC	CASRSSSGSSYEQYF
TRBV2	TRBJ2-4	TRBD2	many	TGTGCCAGCAGTGAAGTAGGCGGGAGGGCCAAAAACATTCAGTACTTC	CASSEVGGRAKNIQYF
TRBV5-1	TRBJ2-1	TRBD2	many	TGCGCCAGCAGCTTGCCCCCTAGCGGGAGTATCGGTGAGCAGTTCTTC	CASSLPPSGSIGEQFF
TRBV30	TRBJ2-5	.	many	TGTGCCTGGAGCGCGAAGGAGACCCAGTACTTC	CAWSAKETQYF
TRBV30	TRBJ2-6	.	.	TGTGCCTGGACCCCCCCGGGGGCGGAGGGCTCTGGGACCAACGTCCTGACTTTC	CAWTPPGAEGSGTNVLTF
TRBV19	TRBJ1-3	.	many	TGTGCCAGTAGTACTTACAGGAGCTCTGGAAACACCATATATTTT	CASSTYRSSGNTIYF
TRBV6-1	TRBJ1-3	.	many	TGTGCCAGCCAGCACTCTGGAAACACCATATATTTT	CASQHSGNTIYF
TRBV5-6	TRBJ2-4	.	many	TGTGCCAGCAGCTTGGTGTCCAAAAACATTCAGTACTTC	CASSLVSKNIQYF
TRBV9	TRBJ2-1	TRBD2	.	TGTGCCAGCAGACCGGGACTAGCGGGCAATGAGCAGTTCTTC	CASRPGLAGNEQFF
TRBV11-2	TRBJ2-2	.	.	TGTGCCTGGAGTATCACAGGGACCGGGGAGCTGTTTTTT	CAWSITGTGELFF
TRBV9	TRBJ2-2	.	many	TGTGCCAGCAGCCAACAAGGAGGGCCGGGCACCGGGGAGCTGTTTTTT	CASSQQGGPGTGELFF
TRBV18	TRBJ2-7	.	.	TGTGCCAGCTCACTACTCCCTCCCGTGATTAACTACGAGCAGTACTTC	CASSLLPPVINYEQYF
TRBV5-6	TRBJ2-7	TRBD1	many	TGTGCCAGCACCCCACCGGGACAGGGCTTCGACGAGCAGTACTTC	CASTPPGQGFDEQYF
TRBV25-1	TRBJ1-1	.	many	TGTGCCAGCAGGAAAGGGGGAACTGAAGCTTTCTTT	CASRKGGTEAFF
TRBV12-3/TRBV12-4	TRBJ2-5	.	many	TGTGCCACCGCAATAGCCAGCAGGGAGACCCAGTACTTC	CATAIASRETQYF
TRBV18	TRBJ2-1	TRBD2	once	TGTGCCAGCTCAAAGGGACTAGCGGGGGACAATGAGCAGTTCTTC	CASSKGLAGDNEQFF
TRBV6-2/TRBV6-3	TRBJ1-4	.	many	TGTGCCAGCGGGAATGGACGGCTTAATGAAAAACTGTTTTTT	CASGNGRLNEKLFF
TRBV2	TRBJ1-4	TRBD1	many	TGTGCCAGCGAGGACAGGGGAGTTGAAAAACTGTTTTTT	CASEDRGVEKLFF
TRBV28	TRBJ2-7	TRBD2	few	TGTGCCAGCATTAGACTAGCGTGCGAGCAGTACTTC	CASIRLACEQYF
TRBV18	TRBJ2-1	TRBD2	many	TGTGCCAGCTCACCAGTAGGGCCTAGCGGGAGCAATGAGCAGTTCTTC	CASSPVGPSGSNEQFF
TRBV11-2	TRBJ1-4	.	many	TGTGCCAGCAGCGACGACGTCAAACTGTTTTTT	CASSDDVKLFF
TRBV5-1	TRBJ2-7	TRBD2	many	TGCGCCAGCAGCCTAGGACTAGCGGGAGACGAGCAGTACTTC	CASSLGLAGDEQYF
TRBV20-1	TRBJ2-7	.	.	TGCAGTGCTAGCCGCCCGATCTCCTACTATCAGTGCTTC	CSASRPISYYQCF
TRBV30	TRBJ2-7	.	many	TGTGCCTGGAGGGAAATGGGGGAATGGGAGCAGTACTTC	CAWREMGEWEQYF
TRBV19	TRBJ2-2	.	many	TGTGCCAGTAAGTCCAGTTCGAACACCGGGGAGCTGTTTTTT	CASKSSSNTGELFF
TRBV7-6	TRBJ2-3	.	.	TGTGCCAGCAGTCCCCACCCCCCCACAGGGAGGGGCACAGATACGCAGTATTTT	CASSPHPPTGRGTDTQYF
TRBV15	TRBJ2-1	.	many	TGTGCCACCAGCAGAGATCAGGACAATGAGCAGTTCTTC	CATSRDQDNEQFF
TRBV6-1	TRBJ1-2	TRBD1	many	TGTGCCAGCAGTTGCGGGCAGGGGGCGAATTATGGCTACACCTTC	CASSCGQGANYGYTF
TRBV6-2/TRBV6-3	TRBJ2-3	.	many	TGTGCCAGCAGCCGCGTAAGAGATACGCAGTATTTT	CASSRVRDTQYF
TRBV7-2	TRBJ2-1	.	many	TGTGCCAGCAGCTCGTATGGCAATGAGCAGTTCTTC	CASSSYGNEQFF
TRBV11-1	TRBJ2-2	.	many	TGTGCCAGCAGACGCCCAGGGGGGTTTGGCACCGGGGAGCTGTTTTTT	CASRRPGGFGTGELFF
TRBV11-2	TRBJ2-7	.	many	TGTGCCAGCAGCTTAGGACGGACTGATTACGAGCAGTACTTC	CASSLGRTDYEQYF
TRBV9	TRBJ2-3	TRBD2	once	TGTGCCAGCAGCGCCCCACTAGCGGGGGTTGCAGATACGCAGTATTTT	CASSAPLAGVADTQYF
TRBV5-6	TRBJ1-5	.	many	TGTGCCAGCAGCTTGGGGAGCAATCAGCCCCAGCATTTT	CASSLGSNQPQHF